The sequence of this T cell receptor (beta chain) was determined in a study of immune evolution from preneoplasia to lung adenocarcinoma. Study at large: HLA loss of heterozygosity: around 6.5% AIS, under 19% MIA, about 31% ADC, none AAH.

V was pared by 4 bases and J by 7 bases, with 7 bases between. The CDR3 has 12 amino acids. Germline V CDR1 and CDR2: KGHSH, LQKENI. Study results and limitations: KRAS-mutant nodules had the highest T cell clonality. Top clone share appeared to fall from AAH through AIS, MIA, adenocarcinoma.

Method: immunoSEQ multiplex PCR; TCRdb's copy keeps in-frame clones and lacks some. The sample has 8,000 or so clones; 70% to 85% are singletons. About this clone itself: Its antigen is not known.

Nucleic acids came from premalignant or tumor cells enriched by macro-dissection. This sequence originates from a person of 80 years or more with lung adenocarcinoma. The chain joins TRBV18 to TRBJ2-2; D gene uncertain. Specimen: FFPE minimally invasive lung adenocarcinoma tissue. DNA of the CDR3: TGTGCCAGCTCACGGACGAGCGGGGAGCTGTTTTTT. Its translation: CASSRTSGELFF.